Below, 16 T cell receptor beta chains from the same sample are listed, as sequenced in a study of radiotherapy plus CTLA-4 blockade in lung cancer. TCRdb keeps only in-frame clones here, not all; method: immunoSEQ multiplex PCR. Among 26,000 or so clones listed, over 75% were seen once. Sequenced material: peripheral blood, taken from a patient treated with radiotherapy plus ipilimumab. Source of these receptors: a human donor with non-small cell lung cancer who had stable disease on radiotherapy plus ipilimumab.

This clone has just a few counts. The chain recombines TRBV9 with TRBJ2-1; D tentatively fits TRBD1 or TRBD2 (6 bases each). The CDR3 contains 17 residues. Germline V gene sequence: CDR1 SGDLS, CDR2 YYNGEE. Trimming stripped 3 bases from V and 6 bases from J, with 22 bases between. CDR3 coding DNA: TGTGCCAGCAGCGCCTCTTCGCGGAGGGGGGCCGGCAATGAGCAGTTCTTC. It encodes CASSASSRRGAGNEQFF.

The chain carries TRBV6-1 and TRBJ1-6; D gene uncertain. V dropped 1 base and J dropped 9 bases, with 10 bases sitting between them. Germline lookup yields CDR1 MNHNS and CDR2 SASEGT. The CDR3 consists of 14 residues. CDR3 sequence (DNA): TGTGCCAGCAGTGAAGGAGGGTGGGGTTCACCCCTCCACTTT. Translation gives CASSEGGWGSPLHF.

CDR3 in amino acids: CASSTQGFGATEAFF. In DNA form, the CDR3 reads TGTGCCAGCAGCACTCAGGGTTTCGGGGCCACTGAAGCTTTCTTT. This sequence joins TRBV9 and TRBJ1-1; D might be TRBD1 (5 bases). The CDR3 covers 15 residues. With 4 bases removed from V and 4 bases from J, the gap between germline ends came to 17 bases. Germline V gene lookup returns CDR1 SGDLS and CDR2 YYNGEE.

This clone was seen a single time. The CDR3 sequence: CASRVGQSNQPQHF. In nucleotides, the CDR3 is TGTGCCAGCAGAGTGGGACAGAGCAATCAGCCCCAGCATTTT. The J gene is TRBJ1-5, the V gene TRBV2; TRBD1 matches 7 bases. The CDR3 runs to 14 residues. In germline, CDR1 is SNHLY, CDR2 FYNNEI. Trimming at V came to 6 bases and at J to 1 base, leaving 3 bases not matched to a gene.

The chain joins TRBV5-4 to TRBJ1-3, with D unclear. Germline V gene sequence: CDR1 SGHNT, CDR2 YYREEE (reference sequence). This CDR3 is built from 14 residues. The V end was cut by 2 bases, the J end by 2 bases, with 8 bases between. The CDR3 spells CASSLDPTGNTIYF. The CDR3 coding sequence is TGTGCCAGCAGCTTAGACCCCACTGGAAACACCATATATTTT.

The chain is built from TRBV19 and TRBJ1-6; D unclear. The germline CDR1 and CDR2 sequences are LNHDA and SQIVND (reference sequence). The CDR3 has 12 residues. The ends were cut back, 1 base at V and 11 bases at J, with 6 bases in the middle. The CDR3 coding sequence is TGTGCCAGTAGTATAGCGGCCGCACCCCTCCACTTT. This gives the protein CASSIAAAPLHF. The full variable domain, with the rest looked up from reference TRBV19 and TRBJ1-6, is DGGITQSPKYLFRKEGQNVTLSCEQNLNHDAMYWYRQDPGQGLRLIYYSQIVNDFQKGDIAEGYSVSREKKESFPLTVTSAQKNPTAFYLCASSIAAAPLHFGNGTRLTVT.

The chain combines TRBV11-1 with TRBJ2-7; no clear D. Germline V lookup: CDR1 SGHAT, CDR2 FQDESV (reference sequence). CDR3 length equals 11 residues. The V and J ends lost 5 bases and 5 bases respectively, with 7 bases between them. CDR3 nucleotide sequence: TGTGCCAGCAGCATCGCAAACGAGCAGTACGTC. Translation gives CASSIANEQYV.

This clone was seen more than once but under ten times. The gene calls are TRBV14 and TRBJ2-1; D gene uncertain. Germline loops: CDR1 SGHDN, CDR2 FVKESK. This CDR3 spans 12 amino acids. V lost 4 bases and J lost 5, with 6 bases in between. The DNA of the CDR3 is TGTGCCAGCAGCCCAGTCCACAATGAGCAGTTCTTC. Translating gives CASSPVHNEQFF. Full variable domain (outside the CDR3, taken from reference TRBV14 and TRBJ2-1): EAGVTQFPSHSVIEKGQTVTLRCDPISGHDNLYWYRRVMGKEIKFLLHFVKESKQDESGMPNNRFLAERTGGTYSTLKVQPAELEDSGVYFCASSPVHNEQFFGPGTRLTVL.

The CDR3 spells CAWSNDQGPQYF. The DNA of the CDR3 is TGTGCCTGGAGCAATGATCAGGGACCGCAGTATTTT. The chain links TRBV30 to TRBJ2-3, with D tentatively TRBD1 or TRBD2 (5 bases each). The CDR3 has 12 residues. CDR1 and CDR2 from the germline V gene are GTSNPN and SVGIG (reference sequence). Trimming shortened V by 3 bases and J by 10 bases, and 14 bases separated the two germline ends.

The V gene is TRBV5-4, the J gene TRBJ2-5; D may match TRBD1 or TRBD2 (5 bases each). Germline V lookup: CDR1 SGHNT, CDR2 YYREEE (reference sequence). V lost 2 bases to trimming and J lost 0 bases, with 14 bases between them. The length of the CDR3 is 16 residues. CDR3 sequence: CASSLHKGTNQETQYF. In DNA form, the CDR3 reads TGTGCCAGCAGCTTACACAAGGGGACCAACCAAGAGACCCAGTACTTC. Variable domain in full (rest from reference TRBV5-4 and TRBJ2-5): ETGVTQSPTHLIKTRGQQVTLRCSSQSGHNTVSWYQQALGQGPQFIFQYYREEENGRGNFPPRFSGLQFPNYSSELNVNALELDDSALYLCASSLHKGTNQETQYFGPGTRLLVL.

The chain is built from TRBV5-4 and TRBJ1-6; D perhaps matches TRBD1 (5 bases). Looked up from germline, CDR1 is SGHNT and CDR2 is YYREEE (reference sequence). Between the trimmed V and J ends, which lost 3 bases and 15 bases, there was a span of 22 bases. The CDR3 loop spans 15 amino acids. CDR3 in amino acids: CASSSAGPGEFFLHF. The CDR3 DNA sequence: TGTGCCAGCAGCTCCGCGGGACCCGGCGAATTCTTCCTCCACTTT. The complete variable domain, with remaining parts taken from reference TRBV5-4 and TRBJ1-6, reads ETGVTQSPTHLIKTRGQQVTLRCSSQSGHNTVSWYQQALGQGPQFIFQYYREEENGRGNFPPRFSGLQFPNYSSELNVNALELDDSALYLCASSSAGPGEFFLHFGNGTRLTVT.

This rearrangement joins TRBV5-6 to TRBJ1-1; no reliable D call. Trimming removed 0 bases at V and 4 bases at J, with 13 bases between. The V gene's germline CDR1 is SGHDT and CDR2 YYEEEE. CDR3 length: 15 residues. In DNA form, the CDR3 reads TGTGCCAGCAGCTTGGGATGGGGTAGTGGCACTGAAGCTTTCTTT. Its protein is CASSLGWGSGTEAFF.

This chain links TRBV5-6 with TRBJ2-1; 9 nucleotides align to TRBD2. The CDR3 sequence is 14 residues long. The germline V gene has CDR1 SGHDT and CDR2 YYEEEE. J lost 7 bases, V lost 3 bases, and 5 bases had no gene match. The CDR3 loop is CASSYWTSANEQFF. CDR3 DNA: TGTGCCAGCAGCTATTGGACTAGCGCTAATGAGCAGTTCTTC.

This chain links TRBV2 with TRBJ2-2; D remains unclear. Germline V gene sequence: CDR1 SNHLY, CDR2 FYNNEI. V dropped 4 bases and J dropped 2 bases, with 14 bases sitting between them. The CDR3 contains 16 residues. The CDR3 spells CASSGRLAVNTGELFF. DNA of the CDR3: TGTGCCAGCAGTGGACGATTGGCAGTCAACACCGGGGAGCTGTTTTTT.

The chain has TRBV2 and TRBJ1-1; D gene ambiguous. The V and J ends lost 3 bases and 2 bases respectively, with 10 bases between them. The CDR3 runs to 14 residues. Germline-derived CDR1 and CDR2 are SNHLY and FYNNEI. The CDR3 bases are TGTGCCAGCAGTGATGGAAGGGCCAACACTGAAGCTTTCTTT. It codes for CASSDGRANTEAFF.

V is TRBV9 and J is TRBJ1-1; 9 bases map to TRBD1. V lost 0 bases and J lost 2; bases outside the gene matches: 11. Germline CDR1 reads SGDLS; CDR2 reads YYNGEE. The CDR3 has 18 residues. The CDR3 DNA follows: TGTGCCAGCAGCGTAGTCCTTCTGGACAGGGGCAAAAACACTGAAGCTTTCTTT. Amino acid sequence: CASSVVLLDRGKNTEAFF.